This T cell receptor (beta chain) was recorded in a study of CXCR3-negative and CXCR3-positive naive CD8 T cells. With 300,000 cells each, the CD8+ T cell subsets were individually sorted in triplicate. Among CD8+ T cells, naive ones were CD45RO-CCR7+CD27+CD95-. Comments on this clonotype: What it binds is unknown.

The CDR3 consists of 17 residues. The germline CDR1 and CDR2 sequences are KGHDR and SFDVKD. The method, 5' RACE with UMI labels, was used to prepare the TRB cDNA libraries. Using the 5' RACE reads, TCRdb records one entry per CDR3 protein without DNA. In all, the sample yields 100,000 to 150,000 distinct CDR3 sequences. Study results and limitations: Memory cells diverged, while naive CXCR3-positive and CXCR3-negative cells had similar TRBV-TRBJ usage. TRB CDR3s of CXCR3-positive naive cells were more hydrophobic than those of CXCR3-negative naive cells.

The sequence was collected from a human donor in good health. Some clones in this sample may be carry-over from other donors' samples. The sample comprised naive CXCR3+ CD8+ T cells from blood. Subset in this sample: CD45RO-CCR7+CD27+CD95- naive CD8+ T cells expressing CXCR3 (TNR3+). The rearrangement joins TRBV24-1 to TRBJ2-7; the D gene TCRdb calls, TRBD1, cannot be checked with no DNA. The CDR3 spells CATSDSRGQGNSYEQYF.